A single T cell receptor beta chain is shown here with its context. This clone was seen just once. The antigen this receptor binds is unknown. No base qualities exist here, and no much larger clone lies one base off it. The source of the sample is a study of blood T cell repertoires in COVID-19 (TCRdb year 2020). Broadly, across the study: Samples from collaborators originated in the United States, Italy and Spain and spanned both the acute and convalescent phases of COVID-19. The material from the prospective study consisted of cDNA or gDNA derived from T cells, B-cell-depleted T cells, or PBMCs. Sample metadata almost always included a de-identified subject ID, COVID-19 status, age in years and sex. The repertoires were released in a freely available public database intended as a resource for research on the immune response to SARS-CoV-2. The dataset comprised deeply sampled blood TCRbeta repertoires from subjects exposed to, actively infected with, or recovered from COVID-19. Samples were obtained from the ongoing ImmuneRACE study (first 160 participants) and from about 1,300 subjects provided by 6 global collaborators. Where available, HLA class I and class II types were obtained from metadata supplied by the sample provider rather than from assay-based typing.

The collaborating institutions used their own protocols to collect whole blood in K2EDTA tubes. Collaborator samples were shipped for TCRbeta analysis as frozen whole blood, isolated PBMCs, or DNA extracted from either sample type. Beyond this particular receptor, the publication reports: How much clinical and demographic metadata was included differed by source and by participant, and the metadata was provided uncurated.

TCRbeta CDR3 regions were amplified from genomic DNA by means of the immunoSEQ Assay, a bias-controlled multiplex PCR. The original pipeline was this. Within the assay, amplification of reference gene primers was used to estimate how many nucleated cells each sample contained. To quantify the absolute abundance of each unique TCRbeta CDR3 rearrangement, sequence reads were collapsed and filtered. Productive Simpson clonality was computed per sample as the square root of Simpson's diversity index over productive rearrangements. TCRdb's version of the immuneACCESS table is confined to in-frame rearrangements and falls short of the full clone set. An unresolved V gene accounts for under half of the shortfall where checked; the remainder is of unknown origin. The V and J calls and clone size come from that table; D and trimming were worked out from the DNA. This sample holds some 130,000 clones; approximately 83% were observed only once. The ten largest clones capture less than 20% of the sample.

V is shortened by 6 bases, J by 5 bases, and the region joining them spans 17 bases. The CDR3 holds 15 amino acids from the cysteine to the phenylalanine. Only the CDR3 region is kept as DNA, spanning 45 bases read in frame from base 1. Per the germline V gene, SNHLY is the CDR1 and FYNNEI is the CDR2. This sequence originates from a woman aged 50 to 60 with acute or convalescent COVID-19. Sequencing was done on a sample of peripheral blood. The chain is made from TRBV2 and TRBJ2-1; the D gene cannot be named for sure. The CDR3 amino acid sequence is: CASSARAGPNNEQFF. The nucleotides read TGTGCCAGCAGCGCCCGAGCTGGGCCCAACAATGAGCAGTTCTTC.